These T cell receptor beta chains were read from a single sample in a study of OX40 agonist ivuxolimab in advanced cancers. Libraries were prepared by immunoSEQ multiplex PCR; TCRdb keeps only in-frame clonotypes and omits some of them. The top ten clones hold about 54% of a sample with fewer than 50,000 clones, less than 90% of them seen once. The sequenced sample was CD4+ or CD8+ T cells sorted from blood, obtained in a trial of the OX40 agonist ivuxolimab. Receptors originate from an adult with an advanced solid tumor such as melanoma, head and neck, liver or kidney cancer. The CDR3 runs from the conserved cysteine through the conserved F or W. The order of the fields is CDR3 DNA, CDR3 protein, J gene, V gene, CDR3 length, clone size, D gene. D genes are given only for firm matches. For some rows the clone size is stated as once, few or many, or as a class when expanded; others skip it.

DNA: TGCAGTGCAGTCGGACAACCTGAAGCTTTCTTT
CDR3: CSAVGQPEAFF
J: TRBJ1-1
V: TRBV20-1
length: 11
size: few
D: NA

DNA: TGTGCCAGCAGCCCGCTATGGCGGGGGTGGAGCCACAATGAGCAGTTCTTC
CDR3: CASSPLWRGWSHNEQFF
J: TRBJ2-1
V: TRBV7-3
length: 17
size: NA
D: TRBD2

DNA: TGTGCCAGCAGGGAAACAGGGGCGGATGGCTACACCTTC
CDR3: CASRETGADGYTF
J: TRBJ1-2
V: TRBV6-6
length: 13
size: NA
D: TRBD1

DNA: TGTGCCACTGCCGAAGACCTAGCCAAAAACATTCAGTACTTC
CDR3: CATAEDLAKNIQYF
J: TRBJ2-4
V: TRBV6-1
length: 14
size: NA
D: NA

DNA: TGTGCCAGCAGCTTGTGGGGGGGCATCACCTACGAGCAGTACTTC
CDR3: CASSLWGGITYEQYF
J: TRBJ2-7
V: TRBV7-2
length: 15
size: NA
D: NA

DNA: TGTGCCAGCAGCCCCTCGCCAGGGGTAGATACGCAGTATTTT
CDR3: CASSPSPGVDTQYF
J: TRBJ2-3
V: TRBV7-3
length: 14
size: NA
D: NA

DNA: TGTGCCAGCAGAGACAGGGTGACTGTGGGTACGCAGTATTTT
CDR3: CASRDRVTVGTQYF
J: TRBJ2-3
V: TRBV2
length: 14
size: NA
D: TRBD1

DNA: TGCAGCGTTGAAGATACAGGGACGAAAAACATTCAGTACTTC
CDR3: CSVEDTGTKNIQYF
J: TRBJ2-4
V: TRBV29-1
length: 14
size: NA
D: NA

DNA: TGTGCCAGCAGCGTAGAAGAACTTTGGGTAGGGCGGAGGGCAGGAGGTCATTATGGCTACACCTTC
CDR3: CASSVEELWVGRRAGGHYGYTF
J: TRBJ1-2
V: TRBV9
length: 22
size: NA
D: NA

DNA: TGCAGCGTTGAAGACGGACAGGACGGCTACACCTTC
CDR3: CSVEDGQDGYTF
J: TRBJ1-2
V: TRBV29-1
length: 12
size: NA
D: TRBD1

DNA: TGTGCCAGCAGCTTGGGGCTAGCGGGTTGGTACCAAGAGACCCAGTACTTC
CDR3: CASSLGLAGWYQETQYF
J: TRBJ2-5
V: TRBV5-4
length: 17
size: NA
D: TRBD2

DNA: TGTGCCAGCAGTTACTCGATGGTATTGGGAGAGACCCAGTACTTC
CDR3: CASSYSMVLGETQYF
J: TRBJ2-5
V: TRBV6-5
length: 15
size: few
D: NA

DNA: TGTGCCAGCAGCCATTCCGCGAGCGGGGGGGCGAAGACCCAGTACTTC
CDR3: CASSHSASGGAKTQYF
J: TRBJ2-5
V: TRBV7-3
length: 16
size: NA
D: TRBD2

DNA: TGTGCCAGCTCACCAGACCAGGACGCCGGCGAGCAGTACTTC
CDR3: CASSPDQDAGEQYF
J: TRBJ2-7
V: TRBV18
length: 14
size: NA
D: NA

DNA: TGTGCCAGCAGCAAAGGGAAGAGCTCCTACGAGCAGTACTTC
CDR3: CASSKGKSSYEQYF
J: TRBJ2-7
V: TRBV21-1
length: 14
size: once
D: NA

DNA: TGTGCCAGCAGTTTCCTTGGAGGAGCGGGAGAAAATGAGCAGTTCTTC
CDR3: CASSFLGGAGENEQFF
J: TRBJ2-1
V: TRBV6-5
length: 16
size: NA
D: TRBD2

DNA: TGTGCCAGTAGGCAGGGGGGCACAGATACGCAGTATTTT
CDR3: CASRQGGTDTQYF
J: TRBJ2-3
V: TRBV6-1
length: 13
size: once
D: TRBD1

DNA: TGCAGCGTTGCTAATGAGCAGTTCTTC
CDR3: CSVANEQFF
J: TRBJ2-1
V: TRBV29-1
length: 9
size: NA
D: NA

DNA: TGTGCCAGCAGCTTAGTCGTAGGGGGCAGGACTGAAGCTTTCTTT
CDR3: CASSLVVGGRTEAFF
J: TRBJ1-1
V: TRBV7-9
length: 15
size: NA
D: TRBD1

DNA: TGTGCCAGCAGCTTAGGGGGCAGGGGTGACGAGCAGTACTTC
CDR3: CASSLGGRGDEQYF
J: TRBJ2-7
V: TRBV11-3
length: 14
size: NA
D: NA

DNA: TGTGCCAGCAGCTTACAGGAGAACACTGAAGCTTTCTTT
CDR3: CASSLQENTEAFF
J: TRBJ1-1
V: TRBV7-3
length: 13
size: NA
D: NA

DNA: TGTGCCAGCAGCCCCTGGACAGGTACGGGCTACACCTTC
CDR3: CASSPWTGTGYTF
J: TRBJ1-2
V: TRBV11-2
length: 13
size: NA
D: TRBD1

DNA: TGTGCCAGCAGCCTAACAGAGGGTCAGCCCCAGCATTTT
CDR3: CASSLTEGQPQHF
J: TRBJ1-5
V: TRBV6-5
length: 13
size: NA
D: NA

DNA: TGTGCCAGCCGGATTCCGGGGCAAGGGACAGATACGCAGTATTTT
CDR3: CASRIPGQGTDTQYF
J: TRBJ2-3
V: TRBV6-1
length: 15
size: once
D: NA

DNA: TGTGCCAGCGGTAGCGGGAGGGCCGTCTCCTACGAGCAGTACTTC
CDR3: CASGSGRAVSYEQYF
J: TRBJ2-7
V: TRBV27
length: 15
size: few
D: TRBD2

DNA: TGTGCCAGCAGCGACAGGGGTGCTGGAAACACCATATATTTT
CDR3: CASSDRGAGNTIYF
J: TRBJ1-3
V: TRBV9
length: 14
size: NA
D: TRBD1

DNA: TGTGCCAGCAGCCTGGGACAGGGGAGCTCCTACGAGCAGTACTTC
CDR3: CASSLGQGSSYEQYF
J: TRBJ2-7
V: TRBV5-5
length: 15
size: NA
D: TRBD1

DNA: TGCGCCAGCAGCCAAGCGGGGGGGCCGCCCTACGAGCAGTACTTC
CDR3: CASSQAGGPPYEQYF
J: TRBJ2-7
V: TRBV4-3
length: 15
size: NA
D: TRBD2

DNA: TGTGCCAGTGGGGGGAGCACAGATACGCAGTATTTT
CDR3: CASGGSTDTQYF
J: TRBJ2-3
V: TRBV28
length: 12
size: NA
D: NA

DNA: TGTGCCAGCAGACGGAGCGGGAAAGGCACAGATACGCAGTATTTT
CDR3: CASRRSGKGTDTQYF
J: TRBJ2-3
V: TRBV7-9
length: 15
size: NA
D: TRBD2

DNA: TGTGCCAGCATCCGGGACAGATCTACTCTGGCCCCCCGGACAGATACGCAGTATTTT
CDR3: CASIRDRSTLAPRTDTQYF
J: TRBJ2-3
V: TRBV27
length: 19
size: NA
D: TRBD1

DNA: TGTGCCAGCAGCCGTTCCCTCGAGCAGTACTTC
CDR3: CASSRSLEQYF
J: TRBJ2-7
V: TRBV28
length: 11
size: NA
D: NA

DNA: TGTGCCAGCAGCTTATGGGGGAGCTCCTACGAGCAGTACTTC
CDR3: CASSLWGSSYEQYF
J: TRBJ2-7
V: TRBV11-2
length: 14
size: NA
D: NA

DNA: TGTGCCTGCCGAAGGGGTTTGACCGGGGAGCTGTTTTTT
CDR3: CACRRGLTGELFF
J: TRBJ2-2
V: TRBV30
length: 13
size: NA
D: NA

DNA: TGTGCCACCAGTACAAGGCGGGGCAATCAGCCCCAGCATTTT
CDR3: CATSTRRGNQPQHF
J: TRBJ1-5
V: TRBV15
length: 14
size: NA
D: NA

DNA: TGTGCCAGCAATCCAACCGGGACTAGCGGCTTCACCCATTCCTGGGAGCAGTACTTC
CDR3: CASNPTGTSGFTHSWEQYF
J: TRBJ2-7
V: TRBV6-4
length: 19
size: NA
D: TRBD2

DNA: TGCGCCAGCAGCTGGGGGGACAGGGACCAAAACTATGGCTACACCTTC
CDR3: CASSWGDRDQNYGYTF
J: TRBJ1-2
V: TRBV5-1
length: 16
size: NA
D: TRBD1

DNA: TGTGCCAGCCGGGGGGGGGAAGACGCGAACACCGGGGAGCTGTTTTTT
CDR3: CASRGGEDANTGELFF
J: TRBJ2-2
V: TRBV6-6
length: 16
size: few
D: TRBD2

DNA: TGTGCCAGCATGGCCTACAATGAGCAGTTCTTC
CDR3: CASMAYNEQFF
J: TRBJ2-1
V: TRBV6-5
length: 11
size: NA
D: NA

DNA: TGTGCCAGCTCCCCGGACGCGGGTTCCTACAATGAGCAGTTCTTC
CDR3: CASSPDAGSYNEQFF
J: TRBJ2-1
V: TRBV6-4
length: 15
size: NA
D: NA

DNA: TGTGCCAGCAGCCCCCAGGGGGAGACCCAGTACTTC
CDR3: CASSPQGETQYF
J: TRBJ2-5
V: TRBV13
length: 12
size: once
D: NA

DNA: TGTGCCAGCAGTTTAGGAGAGGCCCAGTACTTC
CDR3: CASSLGEAQYF
J: TRBJ2-5
V: TRBV6-6
length: 11
size: NA
D: NA

DNA: TGCGCCAGCAGCTTGACAGGGCCTATTCCCTACAATGAGCAGTTCTTC
CDR3: CASSLTGPIPYNEQFF
J: TRBJ2-1
V: TRBV5-1
length: 16
size: NA
D: NA

DNA: TGTGCCAGCAGTCTCACAGGGGTCAATTCACCCCTCCACTTT
CDR3: CASSLTGVNSPLHF
J: TRBJ1-6
V: TRBV6-5
length: 14
size: NA
D: TRBD1

DNA: TGTGCTAGTGGTTTGGGACTAGCGGGAGAAGGCGATGAGCAGTTCTTC
CDR3: CASGLGLAGEGDEQFF
J: TRBJ2-1
V: TRBV12-5
length: 16
size: few
D: TRBD2

DNA: TGTGCCAGCAGCGCCGACCTGGGGGCGGGCGGGGAGCTGTTTTTT
CDR3: CASSADLGAGGELFF
J: TRBJ2-2
V: TRBV11-2
length: 15
size: NA
D: NA

DNA: TGTGCCAGCAGCTTAGGGACCCCGGGGGGCACAGATACGCAGTATTTT
CDR3: CASSLGTPGGTDTQYF
J: TRBJ2-3
V: TRBV7-2
length: 16
size: once
D: NA

DNA: TGTGCCAGCAGCCCGCTTTCGGGCTACGAGCAGTACTTC
CDR3: CASSPLSGYEQYF
J: TRBJ2-7
V: TRBV7-8
length: 13
size: NA
D: NA

DNA: TGTGCCAGCAGTTACGGAAGCTTCCCCTACGAGCAGTACTTC
CDR3: CASSYGSFPYEQYF
J: TRBJ2-7
V: TRBV6-5
length: 14
size: NA
D: NA